A single sample is the source of the 27 T cell receptor beta chains below, sequenced in a study of cytomegalovirus exposure and HLA in healthy donors. Amplification used 60 Vbeta primers and 13 Jbeta primers. Measured with immunoSEQ multiplex PCR; TCRdb has only the in-frame clones, and not every one. Of about 140,000 clones detected, about a tenth appear once; the ten largest clones hold approximately 1.8%. Material: PBMCs. Receptor source: a male donor in good health and CMV-seronegative.

The chain links TRBV9 to TRBJ2-1; 7 nucleotides agree with TRBD1. Per the germline V gene, CDR1 is SGDLS and CDR2 is YYNGEE. The CDR3 has 12 amino acids. Trimming at V came to 3 bases and at J to 9 bases, leaving 3 bases not matched to a gene. CDR3 protein: CASSGSGGEQFF. CDR3 DNA: TGTGCCAGCAGCGGCTCAGGGGGTGAGCAGTTCTTC. The full variable domain, completed using reference TRBV9 and TRBJ2-1, is DSGVTQTPKHLITATGQRVTLRCSPRSGDLSVYWYQQSLDQGLQFLIQYYNGEERAKGNILERFSAQQFPDLHSELNLSSLELGDSALYFCASSGSGGEQFFGPGTRLTVL.

This sequence joins TRBV7-9 and TRBJ2-1; the D is unclear. From germline, CDR1 is SEHNR and CDR2 FQNEAQ (reference sequence). CDR3 length: 16 amino acids. Deletions cut 3 bases from V and 8 bases from J, with 20 bases between. DNA for the CDR3: TGTGCCAGCAGCTTGAGCGATTCGGCCGTCGTCGATGAGCAGTTCTTC. Amino acid sequence: CASSLSDSAVVDEQFF.

This clone was counted a few times. This chain links TRBV30 with TRBJ1-4; D is possibly TRBD1 (6 bases). CDR1 GTSNPN and CDR2 SVGIG come from the germline V gene (reference sequence). The CDR3 is 15 residues long. V lost 5 bases to trimming and J lost 2 bases, with 15 bases between them. CDR3 coding DNA: TGTGCCTGGCAGCCCAACAGGGACACTAATGAAAAACTGTTTTTT. Protein: CAWQPNRDTNEKLFF.

This clone was found a few times. This chain connects TRBV14 to TRBJ2-1, with D perhaps matching TRBD2 (5 bases). There are 13 residues in the CDR3. Per the germline V gene, CDR1 is SGHDN and CDR2 is FVKESK. V lost 3 bases and J 12 bases, leaving 15 bases between the germline ends. In DNA, the CDR3 is TGTGCCAGCAGCCACCCGGGGTCGAACTGGCAGTTCTTC. Encoded protein: CASSHPGSNWQFF. Together with reference TRBV14 and TRBJ2-1, the CDR3 gives the full variable domain: EAGVTQFPSHSVIEKGQTVTLRCDPISGHDNLYWYRRVMGKEIKFLLHFVKESKQDESGMPNNRFLAERTGGTYSTLKVQPAELEDSGVYFCASSHPGSNWQFFGPGTRLTVL.

This clone was seen a few times. The CDR3 here is CASSYSPTAPLHF. The CDR3 nucleotides read TGTGCCAGCAGTTACTCACCCACAGCACCCCTCCACTTT. This sequence joins TRBV6-5 and TRBJ1-6, with D unresolved. V lost 0 bases, J lost 11 bases, and 8 bases lay in between. This CDR3 is 13 amino acids long. The germline V gene has CDR1 MNHEY and CDR2 SVGAGI.

This clone has only a few counts. The chain links TRBV9 to TRBJ2-2; a weak D match, TRBD2 (5 bases). CDR3 length equals 13 residues. The V gene's germline CDR1 is SGDLS and CDR2 YYNGEE. V lost 0 bases, J lost 5 bases, and 5 bases lay in between. The CDR3 nucleotides are TGTGCCAGCAGCGTAGGGACTACCGGGGAGCTGTTTTTT. This sequence encodes CASSVGTTGELFF.

The chain joins TRBV2 to TRBJ2-5; TRBD2 aligns across 14 bases. The CDR3 loop spans 14 amino acids. Germline V gives CDR1 SNHLY, CDR2 FYNNEI. With V trimmed by 6 bases and J by 5 bases, 2 bases remained unmatched. In nucleotides, the CDR3 is TGTGCCAGCAGGACTAGCGGGGGGGCTGAGACCCAGTACTTC. Translating gives CASRTSGGAETQYF.

The rearrangement uses TRBV4-1 and TRBJ1-2; no definite D call. The CDR3 loop spans 13 amino acids. Looked up from germline, CDR1 is MGHRA and CDR2 is YSYEKL. Deletions cut 3 bases from V and 7 bases from J, with 12 bases between. The CDR3 region is CASSHPERGGYTF. CDR3 nucleotide sequence: TGCGCCAGCAGCCACCCAGAGCGCGGTGGCTACACCTTC.

The chain employs TRBV5-1 and TRBJ1-1; 7 bases are a match to TRBD1. With V trimmed by 1 base and J by 5 bases, 8 bases remained unmatched. The length of the CDR3 is 15 residues. The germline V gene has CDR1 SGHRS and CDR2 YFSETQ. The CDR3 DNA is TGCGCCAGCAGCTTGAGAGGGTCAGGGGGTACTGAAGCTTTCTTT. Translation: CASSLRGSGGTEAFF.

This CDR3 is CASSVTSGNGETQYF. DNA for the CDR3: TGTGCCAGCAGCGTAACTAGCGGGAATGGAGAGACCCAGTACTTC. The chain uses TRBV9 and TRBJ2-5; 10 bases line up with TRBD2. V was clipped by 1 base and J by 4 bases; unmatched bases: 4. The germline V gene has CDR1 SGDLS and CDR2 YYNGEE. This CDR3 spans 15 amino acids.

The rearrangement links TRBV7-8 to TRBJ2-2; D possibly corresponds to TRBD2 (5 bases). Germline V lookup: CDR1 SGHVS, CDR2 FQNEAQ. The CDR3 is made up of 14 amino acids. V lost 5 bases and J lost 5, with 12 bases in between. The CDR3 DNA reads as TGTGCCAGCAGCCAGCGGACGGATACCGGGGAGCTGTTTTTT. It encodes CASSQRTDTGELFF.

The chain joins TRBV2 to TRBJ2-7; 7 bases are a match to TRBD2. V was pared by 5 bases and J by 2 bases, with 15 bases of the junction left unmatched. The germline V gene has CDR1 SNHLY and CDR2 FYNNEI. The CDR3 contains 17 residues. CDR3 protein: CASSPLILSRGTYEQYF. The DNA for the CDR3 is TGTGCCAGCAGTCCGTTAATCTTATCGCGGGGGACCTACGAGCAGTACTTC.

The chain recombines TRBV11-2 with TRBJ2-7; D might be TRBD2 (5 bases). The CDR3 extends over 15 amino acids. The germline CDR1 and CDR2 sequences are SGHAT and FQNNGV. V was trimmed by 5 bases and J by 1 base, leaving 15 bases between them. The CDR3 DNA is TGTGCCAGCAGCCCTGGGCGGAGAGGGTCCTACGAGCAGTACTTC. Translation gives CASSPGRRGSYEQYF.

This chain links TRBV13 with TRBJ1-2; 8 nucleotides agree with TRBD1. The CDR3 runs to 14 residues. J was trimmed by 8 bases and V by 3 bases; bases with no gene match: 8. Germline-derived CDR1 and CDR2 are PRHDT and FYEKMQ (reference sequence). The CDR3 DNA reads as TGTGCCAGCAGCTTCGGCAGGGGGCTTCAAGGCTACACCTTC. Translated: CASSFGRGLQGYTF.

V gene TRBV11-3 combines with J gene TRBJ2-5, with 14 bases identical to TRBD2. CDR1 is SGHNT and CDR2 is YENEEA in the germline V gene. Losses at the gene ends were 5 bases for V and 5 bases for J; bases not matched to a gene: 7. This CDR3 has 16 amino acids. In DNA form, the CDR3 reads TGTGCCAGCAGCCCCGGGACTAGCGGGGGTATGGAGACCCAGTACTTC. Amino acid sequence: CASSPGTSGGMETQYF.

This clone was detected only a few times. This chain uses TRBV7-3 with TRBJ2-6, with D unresolved. The CDR3 has 13 amino acids. V lost 5 bases, J lost 8 bases, and 10 bases lay in between. CDR1 is SGHTA, CDR2 FQGTGA, per germline. The CDR3 loop is CASSPQETNVLTF. CDR3 sequence (DNA): TGTGCCAGCAGCCCCCAAGAGACCAACGTCCTGACTTTC.

The chain links TRBV2 to TRBJ2-1; 10 bases fit TRBD1. After removal of 4 bases from V and 2 bases from J, the junction contained 2 bases not matched to a gene. Germline V CDR1 and CDR2: SNHLY, FYNNEI. This CDR3 contains 15 residues. CDR3 loop: CASSGGTGAYNEQFF. The CDR3 nucleotides read TGTGCCAGCAGTGGGGGGACAGGGGCCTACAATGAGCAGTTCTTC.

The chain recombines TRBV2 with TRBJ1-1; TRBD1 is a possible D gene (6 bases). The CDR3 has 13 residues. The V and J ends lost 7 bases and 4 bases respectively, with 13 bases between them. Germline-derived CDR1 and CDR2 are SNHLY and FYNNEI. The DNA of the CDR3 is TGTGCCAGCACCGTGGGGGGGCCCACTGAAGCTTTCTTT. It specifies CASTVGGPTEAFF. Full variable domain (missing parts from reference TRBV2 and TRBJ1-1): EPEVTQTPSHQVTQMGQEVILRCVPISNHLYFYWYRQILGQKVEFLVSFYNNEISEKSEIFDDQFSVERPDGSNFTLKIRSTKLEDSAMYFCASTVGGPTEAFFGQGTRLTVV.

There are a few counts of this clone. The V gene is TRBV6-6, the J gene TRBJ1-1; 7 bases are shared with TRBD1. The V gene's germline CDR1 is MNHNY and CDR2 SVGAGI (reference sequence). This CDR3 is built from 12 residues. Germline trimming cut 7 bases from V and 7 bases from J; bases unmatched to any gene: 6. CDR3 sequence: CASKTGTNEAFF. For the CDR3, the DNA is TGTGCCAGCAAGACAGGGACAAATGAAGCTTTCTTT.

This clone was seen a few times. The chain is built from TRBV27 and TRBJ2-7; TRBD1 matches 7 bases. The V gene end was trimmed by 5 bases and the J gene end by 5 bases; junction bases not matched to a gene: 6. The CDR3 length is 13 residues. Germline CDR1 and CDR2: MNHEY and SMNVEV (reference sequence). For the CDR3, the DNA is TGTGCCAGCAGTAGCAGACAGGGCCACGAGCAGTACTTC. It yields the protein CASSSRQGHEQYF.

The V and J genes are TRBV11-1 and TRBJ2-3; TRBD2 aligns across 8 bases. This CDR3 contains 16 residues. V gave up 3 bases and J gave up 0 bases; unmatched junction bases: 5. The V gene's germline CDR1 is SGHAT and CDR2 FQDESV (reference sequence). DNA of the CDR3: TGTGCCAGCAGCTTTGGGGCTAGCGGGAGCACAGATACGCAGTATTTT. It yields the protein CASSFGASGSTDTQYF. Based on the CDR3 plus reference TRBV11-1 and TRBJ2-3, the full variable domain is EAEVAQSPRYKITEKSQAVAFWCDPISGHATLYWYRQILGQGPELLVQFQDESVVDDSQLPKDRFSAERLKGVDSTLKIQPAELGDSAMYLCASSFGASGSTDTQYFGPGTRLTVL.

The chain employs TRBV2 and TRBJ1-1; perhaps TRBD1 as D (6 bases). This CDR3 spans 14 amino acids. V dropped 8 bases and J dropped 4 bases, with 17 bases sitting between them. The germline CDR1 and CDR2 sequences are SNHLY and FYNNEI. CDR3 region: CASHREAGATEAFF. CDR3 in DNA: TGTGCCAGCCATCGGGAGGCGGGGGCCACTGAAGCTTTCTTT.

V gene TRBV15 combines with J gene TRBJ1-4; TRBD1 agrees at 9 bases. CDR1 and CDR2 from the germline V gene are LNHNV and YYDKDF (reference sequence). The V segment lost 3 bases and the J segment 4 bases; nucleotides outside the gene matches: 6. The CDR3 spans 16 residues. In nucleotides, the CDR3 is TGTGCCACCAGCAGGGGGACAGGGCGGAATAATGAAAAACTGTTTTTT. Amino acids: CATSRGTGRNNEKLFF.

This clone has a handful of counts. The rearrangement joins TRBV15 to TRBJ2-7, with no clear D. CDR3 length: 14 amino acids. The V and J ends lost 2 bases and 2 bases respectively, with 10 bases between them. In germline, CDR1 is LNHNV, CDR2 YYDKDF (reference sequence). CDR3 loop: CATSRLSDTYEQYF. CDR3 coding DNA: TGTGCCACCAGCAGACTCAGCGATACCTACGAGCAGTACTTC.

There are a few counts of this clone. Here the CDR3 reads CASSSPGAYTDTQYF. CDR3 in DNA: TGTGCCAGCAGCTCCCCCGGAGCCTACACAGATACGCAGTATTTT. The chain couples TRBV7-2 to TRBJ2-3, with D unresolved. The germline V gene encodes CDR1 SGHTA and CDR2 FQGNSA. The germline V and J ends were trimmed by 4 bases and 2 bases, with 13 bases remaining between them. The CDR3 has 15 residues.

The genes are TRBV7-9 and TRBJ1-1, with D possibly being TRBD1 (6 bases). This CDR3 has 14 amino acids. Germline values: CDR1 SEHNR, CDR2 FQNEAQ (reference sequence). Deletions cut 4 bases from V and 6 bases from J, with 15 bases between. The CDR3 DNA sequence: TGTGCCAGCAGCTACCAGGGGCGCTTGGCTGAAGCTTTCTTT. Its protein product is CASSYQGRLAEAFF.

This clone was observed a few times. This chain joins TRBV11-2 and TRBJ2-7; possibly TRBD1 for D (6 bases). The CDR3 loop spans 14 amino acids. In germline, CDR1 is SGHAT, CDR2 FQNNGV. The ends were cut back, 4 bases at V and 2 bases at J, with 12 bases in the middle. The CDR3 DNA follows: TGTGCCAGCAGCTCCCCCAGGGGAGCCTACGAGCAGTACTTC. The encoded protein is CASSSPRGAYEQYF.